The rows below give T cell receptor beta chains drawn from one sample of a study of T cell responses to AZD1222 COVID-19 vaccine. Here immunoSEQ multiplex PCR was the method, and the copy in TCRdb shows in-frame clones only, minus some. Of tens of thousands of clones listed, around 91% are singletons. Here the sequenced sample was peripheral blood, taken on day 0 of AZD1222 vaccination. Receptor source: an adult in good health. Both conserved end residues are part of each CDR3. The order of the fields is J gene, V gene, D gene, clone size, CDR3 length, CDR3 protein, CDR3 DNA. D genes are given only for firm matches. Only some rows state a clone size, as once, few, many or a class for expanded clones.

j_gene: TRBJ2-1
v_gene: TRBV9
d_gene: -
abundance: -
len: 14
CDR3aa: CASTLTSLGNEQFF
CDR3nt: TGTGCCAGCACCCTCACGAGTCTCGGCAATGAGCAGTTCTTC

j_gene: TRBJ2-1
v_gene: TRBV5-5
d_gene: -
abundance: -
len: 16
CDR3aa: CASSLPLSRVPNEQFF
CDR3nt: TGTGCCAGCAGCTTGCCATTGTCTCGAGTTCCCAATGAGCAGTTCTTC

j_gene: TRBJ1-1
v_gene: TRBV7-9
d_gene: -
abundance: -
len: 11
CDR3aa: CASSLDPEAFF
CDR3nt: TGTGCCAGCAGCTTAGACCCCGAGGCTTTCTTT

j_gene: TRBJ1-1
v_gene: TRBV7-9
d_gene: TRBD1
abundance: once
len: 15
CDR3aa: CASSLFQGAQTEAFF
CDR3nt: TGTGCCAGCAGCTTATTTCAGGGGGCGCAGACTGAAGCTTTCTTT

j_gene: TRBJ1-1
v_gene: TRBV2
d_gene: -
abundance: -
len: 12
CDR3aa: CASSQVNTEAFF
CDR3nt: TGTGCCAGCAGTCAAGTGAACACTGAAGCTTTCTTT

j_gene: TRBJ2-3
v_gene: TRBV12-3/TRBV12-4
d_gene: -
abundance: -
len: 13
CDR3aa: CASSLSEPDTQYF
CDR3nt: TGTGCCAGCAGTTTGAGCGAGCCAGATACGCAGTATTTT

j_gene: TRBJ2-5
v_gene: TRBV27
d_gene: TRBD1
abundance: -
len: 15
CDR3aa: CASSTLGQAQETQYF
CDR3nt: TGTGCCAGCAGTACCTTAGGACAGGCGCAAGAGACCCAGTACTTC

j_gene: TRBJ2-2
v_gene: TRBV11-3
d_gene: -
abundance: once
len: 13
CDR3aa: CASSPYGTGELFF
CDR3nt: TGTGCCAGCAGCCCCTACGGCACCGGGGAGCTGTTTTTT

j_gene: TRBJ2-7
v_gene: TRBV7-9
d_gene: -
abundance: -
len: 15
CDR3aa: CASSLSPDGPYEQYF
CDR3nt: TGTGCCAGCAGCTTAAGTCCGGACGGACCCTACGAGCAGTACTTC

j_gene: TRBJ2-1
v_gene: TRBV2
d_gene: TRBD2
abundance: once
len: 13
CDR3aa: CASSGTSGREQFF
CDR3nt: TGTGCCAGCAGTGGGACTAGCGGGAGGGAGCAGTTCTTC

j_gene: TRBJ2-3
v_gene: TRBV11-2
d_gene: -
abundance: -
len: 13
CDR3aa: CASSLVPGDTQYF
CDR3nt: TGTGCCAGCAGCTTAGTTCCCGGAGATACGCAGTATTTT

j_gene: TRBJ2-4
v_gene: TRBV7-2
d_gene: TRBD1
abundance: once
len: 15
CDR3aa: CASSPYLGQENIQYF
CDR3nt: TGTGCCAGCAGCCCGTATCTAGGACAGGAAAACATTCAGTACTTC

j_gene: TRBJ2-1
v_gene: TRBV7-2
d_gene: -
abundance: -
len: 16
CDR3aa: CASSLGGTGLYNEQFF
CDR3nt: TGTGCCAGCAGCTTAGGGGGGACGGGCCTCTACAATGAGCAGTTCTTC

j_gene: TRBJ2-7
v_gene: TRBV12-5
d_gene: TRBD1
abundance: -
len: 14
CDR3aa: CASGPWTGGYEQYF
CDR3nt: TGTGCTAGTGGTCCTTGGACAGGGGGCTACGAGCAGTACTTC

j_gene: TRBJ1-5
v_gene: TRBV29-1
d_gene: TRBD1
abundance: -
len: 14
CDR3aa: CSVERTGGNQPQHF
CDR3nt: TGCAGCGTTGAGAGGACAGGGGGCAATCAGCCCCAGCATTTT

j_gene: TRBJ2-7
v_gene: TRBV6-5
d_gene: TRBD1
abundance: -
len: 12
CDR3aa: CASQRQGYEQYF
CDR3nt: TGTGCCAGCCAGAGACAGGGGTACGAGCAGTACTTC

j_gene: TRBJ1-3
v_gene: TRBV28
d_gene: TRBD1
abundance: -
len: 15
CDR3aa: CASSFRDSSGNTIYF
CDR3nt: TGTGCCAGCAGTTTCCGGGACAGCTCTGGAAACACCATATATTTT

j_gene: TRBJ1-1
v_gene: TRBV19
d_gene: -
abundance: -
len: 13
CDR3aa: CASSIERYTEAFF
CDR3nt: TGTGCCAGTAGTATAGAACGGTACACTGAAGCTTTCTTT

j_gene: TRBJ1-1
v_gene: TRBV7-9
d_gene: -
abundance: -
len: 12
CDR3aa: CASSLNRAAAFF
CDR3nt: TGTGCCAGCAGCTTAAACCGGGCAGCAGCTTTCTTT

j_gene: TRBJ2-7
v_gene: TRBV6-5
d_gene: -
abundance: -
len: 14
CDR3aa: CATNRGGASYEQYF
CDR3nt: TGTGCCACCAACAGGGGAGGTGCGTCCTACGAGCAGTACTTC

j_gene: TRBJ2-3
v_gene: TRBV7-4
d_gene: TRBD2
abundance: once
len: 15
CDR3aa: CASYGAAGVADTQYF
CDR3nt: TGTGCCAGCTACGGGGCAGCGGGAGTTGCAGATACGCAGTATTTT

j_gene: TRBJ2-7
v_gene: TRBV7-9
d_gene: TRBD1
abundance: -
len: 16
CDR3aa: CASSFGRDRVSYEQYF
CDR3nt: TGTGCCAGCAGCTTTGGTCGGGACAGGGTCTCCTACGAGCAGTACTTC

j_gene: TRBJ2-5
v_gene: TRBV11-2
d_gene: -
abundance: -
len: 17
CDR3aa: CASSLVFVAAPQETQYF
CDR3nt: TGTGCCAGCAGCTTAGTCTTTGTCGCGGCCCCCCAAGAGACCCAGTACTTC

j_gene: TRBJ2-1
v_gene: TRBV10-3
d_gene: -
abundance: -
len: 16
CDR3aa: CAISRQIEGSYNEQFF
CDR3nt: TGTGCCATCAGTAGACAGATTGAAGGCTCCTACAATGAGCAGTTCTTC

j_gene: TRBJ2-7
v_gene: TRBV5-6
d_gene: TRBD1
abundance: once
len: 16
CDR3aa: CASSFRDRGVLDEQYF
CDR3nt: TGTGCCAGCAGCTTCCGGGACAGGGGAGTTTTGGACGAGCAGTACTTC

j_gene: TRBJ2-3
v_gene: TRBV9
d_gene: -
abundance: -
len: 15
CDR3aa: CASSVGLGLTDTQYF
CDR3nt: TGTGCCAGCAGCGTAGGTTTGGGTTTGACAGATACGCAGTATTTT

j_gene: TRBJ2-1
v_gene: TRBV6-5
d_gene: TRBD1
abundance: few
len: 13
CDR3aa: CASSYAGGYEQFF
CDR3nt: TGTGCCAGCAGTTATGCAGGGGGCTATGAGCAGTTCTTC